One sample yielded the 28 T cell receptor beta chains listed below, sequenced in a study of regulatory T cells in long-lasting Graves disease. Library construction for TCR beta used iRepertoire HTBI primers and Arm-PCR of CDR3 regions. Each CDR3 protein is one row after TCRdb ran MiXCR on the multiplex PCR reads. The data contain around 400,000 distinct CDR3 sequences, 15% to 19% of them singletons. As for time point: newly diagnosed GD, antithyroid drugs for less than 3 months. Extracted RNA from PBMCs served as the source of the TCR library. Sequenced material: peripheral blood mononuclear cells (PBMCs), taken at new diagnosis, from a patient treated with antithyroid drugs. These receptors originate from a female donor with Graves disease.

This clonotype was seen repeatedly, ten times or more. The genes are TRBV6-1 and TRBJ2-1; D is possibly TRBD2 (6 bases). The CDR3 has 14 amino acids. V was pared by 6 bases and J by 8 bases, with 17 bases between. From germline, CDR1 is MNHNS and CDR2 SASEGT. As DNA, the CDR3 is TGTGCCAGCAGAGATAGCGGTTTAGGGGATGAGCAGTTCTTC. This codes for CASRDSGLGDEQFF.

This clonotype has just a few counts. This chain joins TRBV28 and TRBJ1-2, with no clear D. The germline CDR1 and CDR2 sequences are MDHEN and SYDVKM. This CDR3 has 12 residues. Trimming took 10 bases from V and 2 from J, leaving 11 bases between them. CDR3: CATGNLNYGYTF. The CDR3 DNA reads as TGTGCCACCGGGAATTTAAACTATGGCTACACCTTC.

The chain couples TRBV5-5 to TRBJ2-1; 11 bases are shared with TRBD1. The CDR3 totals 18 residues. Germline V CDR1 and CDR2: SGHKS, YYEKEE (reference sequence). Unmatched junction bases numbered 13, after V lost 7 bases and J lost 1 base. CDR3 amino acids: CASPPDRGPLSSYNEQFF. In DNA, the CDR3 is TGTGCCAGCCCACCGGACAGGGGGCCGTTAAGTTCCTACAATGAGCAGTTCTTC.

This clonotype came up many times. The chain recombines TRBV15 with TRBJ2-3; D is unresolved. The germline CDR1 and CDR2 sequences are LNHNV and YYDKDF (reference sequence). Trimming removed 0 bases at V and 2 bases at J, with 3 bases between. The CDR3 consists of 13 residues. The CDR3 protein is CATSRDVTDTQYF. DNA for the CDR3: TGTGCCACCAGCAGAGATGTCACAGATACGCAGTATTTT.

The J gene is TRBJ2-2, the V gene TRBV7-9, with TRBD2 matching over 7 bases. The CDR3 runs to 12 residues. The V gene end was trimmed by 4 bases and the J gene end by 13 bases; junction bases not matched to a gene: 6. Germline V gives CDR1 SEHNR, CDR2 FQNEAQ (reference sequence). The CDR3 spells CASSSRTRRLFF. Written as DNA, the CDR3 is TGTGCCAGCAGCTCCCGGACTAGACGGCTGTTTTTT.

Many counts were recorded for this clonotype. The CDR3 DNA reads as TGTGCCAGCAGCTTGGCCGATATTTATGAAAGCTCCTACAATGAGCAGTTCTTC. It codes for CASSLADIYESSYNEQFF. This chain connects TRBV5-5 to TRBJ2-1; D is ambiguous. CDR1 and CDR2 (germline): SGHKS, YYEKEE (reference sequence). Deletions cut 0 bases from V and 0 bases from J, with 16 bases between. The CDR3 is made up of 18 amino acids. Filled out from reference TRBV5-5 and TRBJ2-1, the complete variable domain reads DAGVTQSPTHLIKTRGQQVTLRCSPISGHKSVSWYQQVLGQGPQFIFQYYEKEERGRGNFPDRFSARQFPNYSSELNVNALLLGDSALYLCASSLADIYESSYNEQFFGPGTRLTVL.

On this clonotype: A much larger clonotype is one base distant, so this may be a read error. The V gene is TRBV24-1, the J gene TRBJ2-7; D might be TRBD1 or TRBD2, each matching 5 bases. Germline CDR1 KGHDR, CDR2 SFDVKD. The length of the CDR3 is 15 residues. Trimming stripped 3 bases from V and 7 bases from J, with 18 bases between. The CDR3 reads CATSDPPGTFNEQYF. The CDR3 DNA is TGTGCCACCAGTGATCCTCCCGGGACCTTTAATGAGCAGTACTTC.

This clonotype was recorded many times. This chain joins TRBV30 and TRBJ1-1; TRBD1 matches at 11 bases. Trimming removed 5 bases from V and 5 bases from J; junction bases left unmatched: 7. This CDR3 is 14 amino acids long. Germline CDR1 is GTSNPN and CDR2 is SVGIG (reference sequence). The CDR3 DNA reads TGTGCCTGGGTCTCAGGGACAGGGGGAACTGAAGCTTTCTTT. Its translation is CAWVSGTGGTEAFF.

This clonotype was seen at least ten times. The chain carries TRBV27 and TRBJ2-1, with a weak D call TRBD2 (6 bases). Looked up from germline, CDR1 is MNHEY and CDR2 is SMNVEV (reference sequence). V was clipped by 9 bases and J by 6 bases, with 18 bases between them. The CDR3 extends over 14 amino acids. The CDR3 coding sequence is TGTGCCAGTGGGACTTCCGACGCCATCAATGAGCAGTTCTTC. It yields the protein CASGTSDAINEQFF.

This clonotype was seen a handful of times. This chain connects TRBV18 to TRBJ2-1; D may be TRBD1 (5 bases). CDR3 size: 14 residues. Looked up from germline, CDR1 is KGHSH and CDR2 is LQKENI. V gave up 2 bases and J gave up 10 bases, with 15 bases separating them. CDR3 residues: CASSPDEQKGEQFF. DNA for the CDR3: TGTGCCAGCTCACCAGATGAACAAAAGGGGGAGCAGTTCTTC.

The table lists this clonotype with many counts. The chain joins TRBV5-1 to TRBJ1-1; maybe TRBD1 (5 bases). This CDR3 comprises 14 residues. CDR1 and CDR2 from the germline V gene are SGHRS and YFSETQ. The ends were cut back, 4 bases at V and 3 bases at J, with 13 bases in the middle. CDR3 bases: TGCGCCAGCAGCCCTGCAGGGCACTACACTGAAGCTTTCTTT. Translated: CASSPAGHYTEAFF. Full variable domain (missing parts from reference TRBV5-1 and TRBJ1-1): KAGVTQTPRYLIKTRGQQVTLSCSPISGHRSVSWYQQTPGQGLQFLFEYFSETQRNKGNFPGRFSGRQFSNSRSEMNVSTLELGDSALYLCASSPAGHYTEAFFGQGTRLTVV.

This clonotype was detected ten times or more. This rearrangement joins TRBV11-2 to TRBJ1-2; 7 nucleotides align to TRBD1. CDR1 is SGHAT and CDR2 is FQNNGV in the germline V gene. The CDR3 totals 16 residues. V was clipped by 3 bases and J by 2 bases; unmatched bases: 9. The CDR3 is CASSFGTEVTNYGYTF. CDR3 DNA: TGTGCCAGCAGCTTCGGGACAGAGGTTACGAACTATGGCTACACCTTC.

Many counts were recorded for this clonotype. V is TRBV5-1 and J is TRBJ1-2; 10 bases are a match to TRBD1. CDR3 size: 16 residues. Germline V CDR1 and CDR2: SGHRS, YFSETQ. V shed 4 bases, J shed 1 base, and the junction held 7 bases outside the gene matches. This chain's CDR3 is CASSTGTGDDNYGYTF. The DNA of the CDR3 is TGCGCCAGCAGCACCGGGACAGGGGACGATAACTATGGCTACACCTTC.

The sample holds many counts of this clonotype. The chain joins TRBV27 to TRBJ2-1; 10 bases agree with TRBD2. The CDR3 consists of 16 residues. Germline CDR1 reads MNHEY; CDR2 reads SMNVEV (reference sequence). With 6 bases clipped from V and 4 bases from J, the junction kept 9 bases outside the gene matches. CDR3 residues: CASRSSGRTGYNEQFF. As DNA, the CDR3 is TGTGCCAGCAGGTCTAGCGGGAGAACGGGGTACAATGAGCAGTTCTTC.

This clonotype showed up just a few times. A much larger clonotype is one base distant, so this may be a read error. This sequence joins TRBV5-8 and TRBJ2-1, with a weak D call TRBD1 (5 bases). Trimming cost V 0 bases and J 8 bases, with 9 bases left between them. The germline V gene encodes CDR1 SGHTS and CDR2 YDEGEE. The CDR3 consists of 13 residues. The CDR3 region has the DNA TGTGCCAGCAGCTTGGACAGGAACGATGAGCAGTTCTTC. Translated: CASSLDRNDEQFF.

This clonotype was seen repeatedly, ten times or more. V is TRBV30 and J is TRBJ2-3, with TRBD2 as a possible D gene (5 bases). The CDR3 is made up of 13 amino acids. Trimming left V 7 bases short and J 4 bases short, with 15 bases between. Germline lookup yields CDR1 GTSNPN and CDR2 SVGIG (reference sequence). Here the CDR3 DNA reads TGTGCCTTTGGAGGCAGGTTAGCAGATACGCAGTATTTT. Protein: CAFGGRLADTQYF.

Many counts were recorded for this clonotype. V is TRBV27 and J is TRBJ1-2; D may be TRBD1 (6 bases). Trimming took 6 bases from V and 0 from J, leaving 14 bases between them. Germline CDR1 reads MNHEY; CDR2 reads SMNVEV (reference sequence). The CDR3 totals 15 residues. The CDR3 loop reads CASRRRQDPNYGYTF. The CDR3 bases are TGTGCCAGCAGACGAAGACAGGACCCTAACTATGGCTACACCTTC.

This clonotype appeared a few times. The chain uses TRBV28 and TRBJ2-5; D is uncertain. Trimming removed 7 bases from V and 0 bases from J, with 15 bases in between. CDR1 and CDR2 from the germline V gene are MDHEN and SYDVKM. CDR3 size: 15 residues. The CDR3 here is CASTRDQSYQETQYF. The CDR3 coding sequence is TGTGCCAGCACCCGAGATCAATCGTACCAAGAGACCCAGTACTTC.

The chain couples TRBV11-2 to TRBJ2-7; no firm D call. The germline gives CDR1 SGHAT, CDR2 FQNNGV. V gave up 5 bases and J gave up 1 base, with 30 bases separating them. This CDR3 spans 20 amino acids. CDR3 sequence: CASSQPQLSLPAAPSYEQYF. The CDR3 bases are TGTGCCAGCAGCCAACCCCAGCTGAGCCTACCCGCCGCTCCATCCTACGAGCAGTACTTC.

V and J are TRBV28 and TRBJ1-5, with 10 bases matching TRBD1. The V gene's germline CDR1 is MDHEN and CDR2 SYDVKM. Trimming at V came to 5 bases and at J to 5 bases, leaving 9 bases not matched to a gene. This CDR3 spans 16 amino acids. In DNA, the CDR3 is TGTGCCAGCAGTGAGGGTGACAGGGGGCGCGATCAGCCCCAGCATTTT. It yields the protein CASSEGDRGRDQPQHF.

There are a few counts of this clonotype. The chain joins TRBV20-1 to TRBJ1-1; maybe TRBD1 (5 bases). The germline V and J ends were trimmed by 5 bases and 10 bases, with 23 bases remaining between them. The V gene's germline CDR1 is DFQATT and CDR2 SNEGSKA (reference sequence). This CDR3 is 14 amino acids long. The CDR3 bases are TGCAGTGCTTGGGCGGATGGGGGGGTCTACGGAGCTTTCTTT. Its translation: CSAWADGGVYGAFF.

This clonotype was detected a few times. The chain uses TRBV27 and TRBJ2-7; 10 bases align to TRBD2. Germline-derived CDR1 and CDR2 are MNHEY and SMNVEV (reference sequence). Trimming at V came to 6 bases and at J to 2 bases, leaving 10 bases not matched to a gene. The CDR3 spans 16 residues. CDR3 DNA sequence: TGTGCCAGCAGCCGGGTGGGACTAGCGAACGCCTACGAGCAGTACTTC. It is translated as CASSRVGLANAYEQYF.

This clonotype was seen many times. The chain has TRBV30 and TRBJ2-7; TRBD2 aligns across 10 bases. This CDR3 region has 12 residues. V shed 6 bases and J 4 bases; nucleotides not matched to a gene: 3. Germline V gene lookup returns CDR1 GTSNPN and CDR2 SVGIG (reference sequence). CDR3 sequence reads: CACRTSGYEQYF. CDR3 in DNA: TGTGCCTGCCGGACTAGCGGTTACGAGCAGTACTTC.

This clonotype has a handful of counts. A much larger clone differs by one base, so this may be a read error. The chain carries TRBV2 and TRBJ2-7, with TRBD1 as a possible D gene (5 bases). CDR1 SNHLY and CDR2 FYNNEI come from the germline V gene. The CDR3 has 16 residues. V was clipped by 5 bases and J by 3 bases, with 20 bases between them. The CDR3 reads CASSYRRVQSHYEQYF. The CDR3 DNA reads TGTGCCAGCAGTTACAGGCGTGTACAGTCCCACTACGAGCAGTACTTC. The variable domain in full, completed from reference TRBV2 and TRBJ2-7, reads EPEVTQTPSHQVTQMGQEVILRCVPISNHLYFYWYRQILGQKVEFLVSFYNNEISEKSEIFDDQFSVERPDGSNFTLKIRSTKLEDSAMYFCASSYRRVQSHYEQYFGPGTRLTVT.

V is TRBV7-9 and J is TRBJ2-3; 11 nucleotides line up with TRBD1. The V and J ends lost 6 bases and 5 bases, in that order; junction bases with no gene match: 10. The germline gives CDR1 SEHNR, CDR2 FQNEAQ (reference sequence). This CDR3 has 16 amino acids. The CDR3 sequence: CASRTRTGGIGDTQYF. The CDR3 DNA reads TGTGCCAGCAGAACCCGGACAGGGGGCATCGGAGATACGCAGTATTTT.

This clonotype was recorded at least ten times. The CDR3 DNA reads as TGCGCCAGCAGCACGACCACAGGTCCCAACACTGAAGCTTTCTTT. This sequence encodes CASSTTTGPNTEAFF. The V call is TRBV5-1, the J call TRBJ1-1; a possible D gene is TRBD1 (5 bases). The CDR3 is 15 residues long. V was cut by 4 bases and J by 2 bases, with 15 bases left in between. Germline V CDR1 and CDR2: SGHRS, YFSETQ.

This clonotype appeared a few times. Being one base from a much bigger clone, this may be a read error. The DNA for the CDR3 is TGTGCCAGCAGCTCAGACCGCGGGACAGGGAAGGAGACCCAGTACTTC. Its translation is CASSSDRGTGKETQYF. The genes are TRBV11-2 and TRBJ2-5, with 9 bases aligning to TRBD1. CDR1 and CDR2 from the germline V gene are SGHAT and FQNNGV. V gave up 4 bases and J gave up 5 bases; unmatched junction bases: 11. This CDR3 region has 16 residues.

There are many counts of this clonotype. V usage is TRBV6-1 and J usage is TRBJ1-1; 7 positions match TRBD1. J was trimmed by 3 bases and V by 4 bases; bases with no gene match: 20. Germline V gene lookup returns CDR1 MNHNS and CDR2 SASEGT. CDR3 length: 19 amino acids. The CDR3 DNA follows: TGTGCCAGCAGTGCACTACTACTGGGACAGACCCTGGGGGACACTGAAGCTTTCTTT. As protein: CASSALLLGQTLGDTEAFF.